This is a list of T cell receptor beta chains from one sample in a study of brain T cells in children with intractable seizures. This table comes from immunoSEQ multiplex PCR, and its TCRdb copy is limited to in-frame clones, with some not included. The table records 110,000 or so clones, under 95% of them present only once. The material was peripheral blood, obtained at surgery. The source of these receptors is a boy under two years old with hemimegalencephaly and intractable seizures. Each CDR3 is given with its conserved first and last residue. The D gene is left open where the match is weak. Size is stated for part of the rows, as once, few or many counts, or as a class when the clone is expanded.

D gene	V gene	J gene	clone size	CDR3 protein	CDR3 DNA
TRBD1	TRBV18	TRBJ1-6	.	CASSPRGDRGNSPLHF	TGTGCCAGCTCACCACGTGGGGACAGGGGTAATTCACCCCTCCACTTT
TRBD2	TRBV5-4	TRBJ2-1	.	CASSLGLAGSYNEQFF	TGTGCCAGCAGCCTTGGACTAGCGGGCTCCTACAATGAGCAGTTCTTC
.	TRBV6-5	TRBJ1-5	.	CASSDGRDQPQHF	TGTGCCAGCAGCGACGGGAGAGATCAGCCCCAGCATTTT
TRBD2	TRBV4-1	TRBJ2-2	.	CASSRGLAGDFGELFF	TGCGCCAGCAGCCGGGGACTAGCGGGAGATTTCGGGGAGCTGTTTTTT
.	TRBV6-5	TRBJ1-1	.	CASSYGGVRDTEAFF	TGTGCCAGCAGTTACGGGGGAGTTCGGGACACTGAAGCTTTCTTT
TRBD2	TRBV7-9	TRBJ2-1	.	CASSTGLAGSLSDEQFF	TGTGCCAGCAGCACCGGACTAGCGGGATCCCTATCCGATGAGCAGTTCTTC
.	TRBV9	TRBJ1-4	.	CASSGEGEKLFF	TGTGCCAGCAGCGGCGAGGGTGAAAAACTGTTTTTT
.	TRBV4-2	TRBJ2-1	.	CASSQGQDEQFF	TGTGCCAGCAGCCAAGGACAGGATGAGCAGTTCTTC
TRBD2	TRBV7-2	TRBJ2-3	.	CASSTRTGTSGRSGTQYF	TGTGCCAGCAGCACGAGAACCGGGACTAGCGGGAGAAGTGGTACGCAGTATTTT
.	TRBV10-3	TRBJ1-4	once	CAISDRAYRDPNEKLFF	TGTGCCATCAGTGATCGGGCCTACAGGGACCCTAATGAAAAACTGTTTTTT
TRBD1	TRBV4-1	TRBJ1-1	.	CASSQVRQGSAFF	TGCGCCAGCAGCCAAGTAAGACAGGGCTCGGCTTTCTTT
TRBD1	TRBV28	TRBJ1-5	few	CASSQGVQPQHF	TGTGCCAGCAGTCAGGGGGTTCAGCCCCAGCATTTT
TRBD1	TRBV7-8	TRBJ1-3	.	CASSPTGGESGNTIYF	TGTGCCAGCAGCCCGACAGGGGGCGAATCCGGAAACACCATATATTTT
TRBD1	TRBV30	TRBJ2-7	.	CAWSGGQGYEQYF	TGTGCCTGGAGTGGCGGACAGGGCTACGAGCAGTACTTC
.	TRBV7-3	TRBJ2-3	once	CASSLTGSTDTQYF	TGTGCCAGCAGCTTAACAGGGTCCACAGATACGCAGTATTTT
.	TRBV7-2	TRBJ1-1	.	CASSFRQTALTEAFF	TGTGCCAGCAGCTTCCGACAGACCGCGCTAACTGAAGCTTTCTTT
.	TRBV7-6	TRBJ1-3	.	CASSTGHLSGNTIYF	TGTGCCAGCAGCACGGGACATCTCTCTGGAAACACCATATATTTT
.	TRBV7-8	TRBJ2-7	once	CASSPRTGTLSSYEQYF	TGTGCCAGCAGCCCGCGAACCGGGACTTTGAGCTCCTACGAGCAGTACTTC
.	TRBV9	TRBJ1-2	.	CASSVVRDRGYTF	TGTGCCAGCAGCGTAGTGAGAGACAGGGGCTACACCTTC
TRBD2	TRBV27	TRBJ2-1	.	CASRGLASYNEQFF	TGTGCCAGCAGGGGACTAGCGTCCTACAATGAGCAGTTCTTC
.	TRBV7-3	TRBJ2-2	.	CASSAPGGEAGELFF	TGTGCCAGCAGCGCACCCGGCGGGGAAGCCGGGGAGCTGTTTTTT
TRBD1	TRBV7-2	TRBJ1-5	.	CASSLVGSGGGYQPQHF	TGTGCCAGCAGCTTAGTAGGATCAGGGGGCGGGTATCAGCCCCAGCATTTT
.	TRBV24-1	TRBJ2-3	.	CATKGSSTDTQYF	TGTGCCACTAAGGGGTCTAGCACAGATACGCAGTATTTT
.	TRBV6-5	TRBJ1-2	.	CASSWGPRAGYGYTF	TGTGCCAGCAGTTGGGGGCCCCGGGCGGGGTATGGCTACACCTTC
.	TRBV5-1	TRBJ1-2	.	CASSLDSYDYGYTF	TGCGCCAGCAGCTTGGACAGTTATGACTATGGCTACACCTTC
.	TRBV29-1	TRBJ2-5	.	CSEAANVGETQYF	TGCAGCGAGGCGGCCAATGTCGGGGAGACCCAGTACTTC
TRBD1	TRBV28	TRBJ2-1	.	CASSLLDRDGNEQFF	TGTGCCAGCAGCCTGCTTGACAGGGATGGCAATGAGCAGTTCTTC
TRBD1	TRBV4-1	TRBJ2-2	.	CASRDRGPHGELFF	TGCGCCAGCAGAGACAGGGGGCCCCACGGGGAGCTGTTTTTT
.	TRBV5-1	TRBJ1-5	.	CASKEGELSNQPQHF	TGCGCCAGCAAGGAGGGTGAGCTTAGCAATCAGCCCCAGCATTTT
.	TRBV10-1	TRBJ2-2	few	CASRRDVSGELFF	TGCGCCAGCAGAAGGGACGTTTCCGGGGAGCTGTTTTTT
TRBD2	TRBV4-2	TRBJ2-3	few	CASSQRGTSGPSTDTQYF	TGTGCCAGCAGCCAGCGCGGGACTAGCGGGCCTAGCACAGATACGCAGTATTTT
TRBD2	TRBV4-2	TRBJ2-1	few	CASSQVSGSHNEQFF	TGTGCCAGCAGCCAAGTCAGCGGGAGTCACAATGAGCAGTTCTTC
.	TRBV10-1	TRBJ2-2	few	CASSDNTGELFF	TGCGCCAGCAGTGACAACACCGGGGAGCTGTTTTTT
.	TRBV21-1	TRBJ2-7	.	CASSKAGFRDRGREQYF	TGTGCCAGCAGCAAAGCGGGATTTCGAGACAGGGGGCGCGAGCAGTACTTC
.	TRBV27	TRBJ2-7	once	CASSLGQNYEQYF	TGTGCCAGCAGTTTAGGGCAGAACTACGAGCAGTACTTC
TRBD2	TRBV7-3	TRBJ2-5	.	CASSWTSGRGETQYF	TGTGCCAGCAGCTGGACTAGCGGGCGCGGGGAGACCCAGTACTTC
.	TRBV28	TRBJ2-7	.	CASSSRHEQYF	TGTGCCAGCAGTTCCCGACACGAGCAGTACTTC
.	TRBV11-2	TRBJ1-1	.	CASSLWTVNTEAFF	TGTGCCAGCAGCTTATGGACAGTGAACACTGAAGCTTTCTTT
.	TRBV4-2	TRBJ2-7	once	CASSQVGSYEQYF	TGTGCCAGCAGCCAAGTAGGCAGCTACGAGCAGTACTTC
TRBD1	TRBV30	TRBJ2-5	.	CAWSDRPETQYF	TGTGCCTGGTCGGACAGGCCAGAGACCCAGTACTTC
.	TRBV6-2/TRBV6-3	TRBJ2-7	once	CASSYFGSTYEQYF	TGTGCCAGCAGTTACTTCGGCTCGACTTACGAGCAGTACTTC
.	TRBV19	TRBJ1-6	.	CASSLPRALNNSPLHF	TGTGCCAGTAGTCTCCCCCGGGCCCTAAATAATTCACCCCTCCACTTT
TRBD1	TRBV28	TRBJ2-7	.	CASSLGVTGSYEQYF	TGTGCCAGCAGTTTAGGGGTGACAGGGTCCTACGAGCAGTACTTC
.	TRBV15	TRBJ1-5	.	CATSSAYGQPQHF	TGTGCCACCAGCAGCGCTTACGGGCAGCCCCAGCATTTT
TRBD2	TRBV7-9	TRBJ2-5	.	CASSDTSAHKETQYF	TGTGCCAGCAGCGACACTAGCGCGCATAAAGAGACCCAGTACTTC
TRBD2	TRBV4-3	TRBJ2-7	.	CASSREASYEQYF	TGCGCCAGCTCACGGGAGGCCTCCTACGAGCAGTACTTC
.	TRBV19	TRBJ2-2	.	CASRLNTGELFF	TGTGCCAGTAGACTGAACACCGGGGAGCTGTTTTTT
.	TRBV7-3	TRBJ1-2	.	CASSSGTTANYGYTF	TGTGCCAGCAGCTCCGGGACAACAGCTAACTATGGCTACACCTTC
.	TRBV7-3	TRBJ2-1	.	CASSLNGAANEQFF	TGTGCCAGCAGCTTAAACGGGGCCGCCAATGAGCAGTTCTTC
TRBD2	TRBV6-8	TRBJ2-2	.	CASTSGSTRSAPHAINTGELFF	TGTGCATCGACTAGCGGGAGTACGAGGTCCGCACCCCACGCTATAAACACCGGGGAGCTGTTTTTT
.	TRBV10-3	TRBJ2-5	.	CAISEYGSQETQYF	TGTGCCATCAGTGAGTACGGATCCCAAGAGACCCAGTACTTC
.	TRBV3-1/TRBV3-2	TRBJ1-2	.	CASSQVRGRGVGYTF	TGTGCCAGCAGCCAAGTGAGGGGACGGGGGGTTGGCTACACCTTC
.	TRBV30	TRBJ2-5	.	CAWRNGLQETQYF	TGTGCCTGGAGGAACGGATTACAAGAGACCCAGTACTTC
.	TRBV19	TRBJ2-1	.	CASSRVPGDNEQFF	TGTGCCAGTAGTCGGGTCCCCGGGGACAATGAGCAGTTCTTC